The source of this TCR beta chain is a study of blood T cell repertoires in COVID-19. Study-wide background: In each case, the material was cDNA or gDNA derived from T cells, B-cell-depleted T cells, or PBMCs.

Authors' data handling: Reference gene primer amplification gave estimated nucleated cell counts. Produced via immunoSEQ multiplex PCR; TCRdb's table is partial and in-frame only. Clone size and the V and J calls come from that table; the DNA yielded D and trimming. The sample lists 55,000 to 75,000 clones, roughly 85% occurring once. This clone was observed a handful of times. J was trimmed by 4 bases and V by 5 bases; bases with no gene match: 4. This CDR3 spans 13 amino acids. CDR1 MNHEY and CDR2 SMNVEV come from the germline V gene (reference sequence). This TCR was sampled from a man aged 55 to 69 with acute or convalescent COVID-19. V usage is TRBV27 and J usage is TRBJ1-2; 7 bases fit TRBD1. Sequencing was performed on peripheral blood. CDR3 in DNA: TGTGCCAGCAGTGAGGGGGCTCGCTATGGCTACACCTTC. It encodes CASSEGARYGYTF.